The clone carrying this TCR beta chain is categorized as medium-sized. The CDR3 has 16 residues. Germline lookup yields CDR1 SGHRS and CDR2 YFSETQ. Trimming removed 0 bases from V and 6 bases from J, with 18 bases in between. This specimen belongs to a study of spatial heterogeneity in lung cancer. A single record per CDR3 protein comes from TCRdb applying MiXCR to the 5' RACE reads. The repertoire has around 10,000 distinct CDR3 sequences, around 3.7% of them found once; the top ten carry roughly 7.8%. Documented time point: sample taken at primary tumor resection. Unsorted samples of tumor, nontumor lung or frozen PBMC had their whole RNA sequenced.

The gene calls are TRBV5-1 and TRBJ1-2; D is perhaps TRBD1 (5 bases). The starting material was normal lung tissue next to the tumor, obtained at surgery. The sequence came from a male donor with early-stage non-small cell lung cancer. CDR3 nucleotides: TGCGCCAGCAGCTTGGCGGGTCAGTCCGACAGTCATGGCTACACCTTC. Translated: CASSLAGQSDSHGYTF.